A single sample gave rise to the 17 T cell receptor beta chains below, sequenced in a study of shared clonotypes between healthy human individuals. TCRdb keeps only in-frame clones here, not all; method: immunoSEQ multiplex PCR. This sample yields about 1 million clones, of which 60% to 80% are seen a single time; about 1.5% belongs to the top ten. The sequencing input was memory CD4+ T cells sorted from blood. Subset of the sample: CD45RA-negative fraction. The receptors were sampled from a man aged 18 to 35 in good health.

The chain links TRBV5-1 to TRBJ2-7; 9 bases fit TRBD2. Per germline, CDR1 SGHRS and CDR2 YFSETQ. The CDR3 extends over 14 amino acids. V shed 2 bases and J 7 bases; nucleotides not matched to a gene: 7. The CDR3 bases are TGCGCCAGCAGCTTAAGGACTAGCGCCACAGAGCAGTACTTC. Translating it yields CASSLRTSATEQYF.

This clone appeared many times. The rearrangement joins TRBV7-2 to TRBJ2-2; perhaps TRBD2 as D (6 bases). Germline V gene data show CDR1 as SGHTA and CDR2 as FQGNSA. V gave up 3 bases and J gave up 5 bases, with 13 bases separating them. This CDR3 comprises 15 residues. CDR3 in DNA: TGTGCCAGCAGCTTTCGTCTTGGGGGGACCGGGGAGCTGTTTTTT. It is translated as CASSFRLGGTGELFF.

The chain joins TRBV7-2 to TRBJ2-1; 13 nucleotides match TRBD2. This CDR3 is built from 15 residues. Germline assignment: CDR1 SGHTA and CDR2 FQGNSA. With 6 bases clipped from V and 2 bases from J, the junction kept 1 base outside the gene matches. The DNA for the CDR3 is TGTGCCAGCAGAGGGACTAGCGGGACCTACAATGAGCAGTTCTTC. This encodes CASRGTSGTYNEQFF.

V gene TRBV5-4 combines with J gene TRBJ1-1; no reliable D call. CDR1 and CDR2 (germline): SGHNT, YYREEE (reference sequence). The CDR3 covers 13 residues. The ends were cut back, 1 base at V and 3 bases at J, with 7 bases in the middle. The CDR3 sequence: CASSLSRDTEAFF. In DNA, the CDR3 is TGTGCCAGCAGCTTGTCGAGGGACACTGAAGCTTTCTTT.

This clone was observed a handful of times. At the DNA level, this CDR3 is encoded by other sequences in the same sample as well. The chain recombines TRBV18 with TRBJ2-2; D call uncertain. The CDR3 is 14 residues long. Trimming pared 0 bases from V and 5 bases from J, leaving 7 bases between. Looked up from germline, CDR1 is KGHSH and CDR2 is LQKENI. DNA for the CDR3: TGTGCCAGCTCACCACCTGGATTGACCGGGGAGCTGTTTTTT. Its protein is CASSPPGLTGELFF. Drawing the rest from reference TRBV18 and TRBJ2-2, the complete variable domain is NAGVMQNPRHLVRRRGQEARLRCSPMKGHSHVYWYRQLPEEGLKFMVYLQKENIIDESGMPKERFSAEFPKEGPSILRIQQVVRGDSAAYFCASSPPGLTGELFFGEGSRLTVL.

This chain links TRBV11-2 with TRBJ2-1, with D maybe TRBD2 (5 bases). There are 15 residues in the CDR3. Trimming took 2 bases from V and 4 from J, leaving 12 bases between them. The V gene's germline CDR1 is SGHAT and CDR2 FQNNGV. The CDR3 loop is CASSLSSGTYNEQFF. CDR3 nucleotides: TGTGCCAGCAGCTTAAGCTCGGGAACGTACAATGAGCAGTTCTTC.

V usage is TRBV4-3 and J usage is TRBJ2-3, with no clear D. The CDR3 is 14 residues long. From germline, CDR1 is LGHNA and CDR2 YSLEER. Trimming left V 0 bases short and J 3 bases short, with 7 bases between. The CDR3 spells CASSQDTGTDTQYF. CDR3 DNA: TGCGCCAGCAGCCAAGATACTGGAACAGATACGCAGTATTTT.

Notes on this clone: One base separates it from a far larger clone, so it is likely a read error. The sample holds other DNA sequences that translate to the same CDR3. The rearrangement uses TRBV11-2 and TRBJ1-3; unclear D gene. V was shortened by 1 base and J by 1 base, with 5 bases between the two germline ends. CDR3 length equals 14 residues. Germline V CDR1 and CDR2: SGHAT, FQNNGV. CDR3 loop: CASSLGVSGNTIYF. The CDR3 DNA is TGTGCCAGCAGCTTAGGGGTTTCTGGAAACACCATATATTTT.

This chain's CDR3 is CASSSTGAGELFF. The CDR3 nucleotides read TGTGCCAGCAGTTCGACAGGGGCCGGGGAGCTGTTTTTT. The chain joins TRBV27 to TRBJ2-2, with TRBD1 matching 8 bases. This CDR3 has 13 amino acids. Germline trimming cut 4 bases from V and 6 bases from J; bases unmatched to any gene: 1. Germline V lookup: CDR1 MNHEY, CDR2 SMNVEV (reference sequence).

The rearrangement links TRBV11-3 to TRBJ2-4, with a tentative D call TRBD1 (5 bases). Germline CDR1 is SGHNT and CDR2 is YENEEA. V was shortened by 5 bases and J by 5 bases, with 19 bases between the two germline ends. This CDR3 region has 16 residues. The CDR3: CASSLSSSKGENIQYF. CDR3 nucleotide sequence: TGTGCCAGCAGCCTTTCCTCCAGTAAAGGGGAAAACATTCAGTACTTC.

Details on this clone: This CDR3 is also generated by other DNA sequences in the sample. The chain has TRBV6-1 and TRBJ1-6; 7 bases map to TRBD1. The CDR3 is 14 residues long. Losses at the gene ends were 4 bases for V and 8 bases for J; bases not matched to a gene: 5. Germline V lookup: CDR1 MNHNS, CDR2 SASEGT. The CDR3 DNA reads TGTGCCAGCAGTGTTGACAGGGCGGATTCACCCCTCCACTTT. This encodes CASSVDRADSPLHF.

This clone has more than one count but fewer than ten. The rearrangement joins TRBV6-1 to TRBJ2-1, with D perhaps TRBD1 (6 bases). The CDR3 runs to 15 residues. Trimming removed 5 bases at V and 0 bases at J, with 11 bases between. Germline lookup yields CDR1 MNHNS and CDR2 SASEGT. CDR3 in amino acids: CASSTGQSSYNEQFF. The DNA for the CDR3 is TGTGCCAGCAGTACGGGACAAAGCTCCTACAATGAGCAGTTCTTC.

The rearrangement joins TRBV5-1 to TRBJ2-3, with D possibly called TRBD1 or TRBD2 (6 bases each). Trimming took 1 base from V and 4 from J, leaving 10 bases between them. The CDR3 runs 14 residues. Germline V gene sequence: CDR1 SGHRS, CDR2 YFSETQ. The CDR3 spells CASSLRGDADTQYF. The CDR3 DNA sequence: TGCGCCAGCAGCTTGAGGGGGGACGCAGATACGCAGTATTTT.

The chain is built from TRBV5-1 and TRBJ1-4; D unresolved. CDR1 SGHRS and CDR2 YFSETQ come from the germline V gene. V lost 1 base and J 10 bases, leaving 8 bases between the germline ends. The CDR3 extends over 12 amino acids. The CDR3 nucleotides read TGCGCCAGCAGCTTGTTACAAGGAAAACTGTTTTTT. This codes for CASSLLQGKLFF.

This clone is a singleton in its sample. V usage is TRBV18 and J usage is TRBJ2-3; TRBD2 agrees at 8 bases. The V segment lost 2 bases and the J segment 0 bases; nucleotides outside the gene matches: 4. From germline, CDR1 is KGHSH and CDR2 LQKENI. The CDR3 is 16 residues long. The CDR3 loop reads CASSPLASGSTDTQYF. CDR3 in DNA: TGTGCCAGCTCACCATTGGCTAGCGGGAGCACAGATACGCAGTATTTT.

The chain links TRBV6-6 to TRBJ1-3, with no clear D. The length of the CDR3 is 13 residues. Germline assignment: CDR1 MNHNY and CDR2 SVGAGI (reference sequence). V was cut by 8 bases and J by 0 bases, with 8 bases left in between. CDR3 DNA: TGTGCCAGCTACCGGGACTCTGGAAACACCATATATTTT. Translation: CASYRDSGNTIYF.

The chain has TRBV30 and TRBJ2-7, with 7 bases aligning to TRBD2. From germline, CDR1 is GTSNPN and CDR2 SVGIG (reference sequence). V was clipped by 3 bases and J by 1 base; unmatched bases: 12. The CDR3 length is 16 residues. CDR3 in amino acids: CAWRNPGGPFSYEQYF. The CDR3 DNA is TGTGCCTGGAGAAATCCGGGGGGACCCTTTTCCTACGAGCAGTACTTC.